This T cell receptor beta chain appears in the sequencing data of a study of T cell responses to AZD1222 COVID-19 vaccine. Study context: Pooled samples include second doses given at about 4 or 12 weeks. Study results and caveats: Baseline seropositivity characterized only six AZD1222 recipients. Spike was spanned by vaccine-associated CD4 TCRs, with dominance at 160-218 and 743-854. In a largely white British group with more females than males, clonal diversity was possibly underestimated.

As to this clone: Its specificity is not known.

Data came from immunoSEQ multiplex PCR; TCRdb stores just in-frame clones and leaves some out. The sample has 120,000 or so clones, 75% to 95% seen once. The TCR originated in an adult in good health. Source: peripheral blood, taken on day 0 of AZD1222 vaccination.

The CDR3 nucleotides read TGTGCCAGCTCACCAAACAGTAATTCACCCCTCCACTTT. It yields the protein CASSPNSNSPLHF. The rearrangement links TRBV18 to TRBJ1-6; D ambiguous. The CDR3 runs to 13 residues. The V gene's germline CDR1 is KGHSH and CDR2 LQKENI. Trimming stripped 2 bases from V and 6 bases from J, with 5 bases between.